This TCR beta chain stems from a study of blood T cell repertoires in COVID-19. At the level of the study: Both acute and convalescent COVID-19 samples were obtained from the United States, Italy and Spain. PBMCs, B-cell-depleted T cells, or T cells were the source of the cDNA or gDNA that made up the material.

Germline V CDR1 and CDR2: LGHDT, YNNKEL (reference sequence). V lost 4 bases, J lost 5 bases, and 6 bases stayed unmatched. This CDR3 is 17 amino acids long. Original handling: Amplifying reference gene primers gave estimates of nucleated cell counts. Clones were sequenced by immunoSEQ multiplex PCR, and TCRdb holds only the in-frame ones, with some missing. D and trimming come from the DNA, and the V and J calls and clone size come from that table. The sample contains about 220,000 clones, approximately 83% of which appear only once. This sequence originates from a woman aged 25-40 years who had recovered from COVID-19. The sample was peripheral blood. The chain has TRBV3-1 (or the pseudogene TRBV3-2) and TRBJ2-1, with TRBD2 identical over 15 bases. CDR3 protein: CASSLLGLAGGHNEQFF. The CDR3 DNA follows: TGTGCCAGCAGCCTTCTGGGACTAGCGGGAGGCCACAATGAGCAGTTCTTC.